This is a list of T cell receptor beta chains from one sample in a study of T cells in tumors after PD-1 blockade. Sequencing used immunoSEQ multiplex PCR; TCRdb keeps in-frame clones, though not all of them. The table includes 20,000 to 25,000 clones, around four fifths detected once. The sequencing used PBMCs, collected before anti-PD-1 treatment. These receptor sequences come from a human donor with basal cell carcinoma. Each CDR3 is given with its conserved first and last residue. D genes are given only for firm matches. Only some rows state a clone size, as once, few, many or a class for expanded clones.

D	size	V	J	CDR3	DNA
TRBD1	NA	TRBV29-1	TRBJ2-5	CSVEETGTETQYF	TGCAGCGTTGAAGAGACAGGGACGGAGACCCAGTACTTC
TRBD2	NA	TRBV19	TRBJ2-1	CASSMLAGESSYNEQFF	TGTGCCAGTAGTATGCTAGCGGGAGAGAGCTCCTACAATGAGCAGTTCTTC
NA	NA	TRBV18	TRBJ2-3	CASSPWGTDTQYF	TGTGCCAGCTCACCATGGGGGACAGATACGCAGTATTTT
NA	NA	TRBV6-6	TRBJ1-2	CASRTGDVDYGYTF	TGTGCCAGCAGGACGGGGGACGTCGACTATGGCTACACCTTC
NA	NA	TRBV2	TRBJ2-5	CASRRTGETQYF	TGTGCCAGCAGGAGGACCGGGGAGACCCAGTACTTC
TRBD1	NA	TRBV6-5	TRBJ2-5	CASSSSDREETQYF	TGTGCCAGCAGTTCTTCCGACAGGGAAGAGACCCAGTACTTC
NA	NA	TRBV24-1	TRBJ2-3	CATRKEDTQYF	TGTGCCACTAGAAAGGAGGATACGCAGTATTTT
NA	NA	TRBV7-3	TRBJ2-1	CASSWTSEDEQFF	TGTGCCAGCAGCTGGACCAGTGAGGATGAGCAGTTCTTC
NA	NA	TRBV5-6	TRBJ2-7	CASSRNLQNPGHDDYEQYF	TGTGCCAGCAGTCGTAACCTGCAGAATCCGGGACACGATGATTACGAGCAGTACTTC
TRBD1	NA	TRBV7-9	TRBJ1-6	CASSSTSGQGANSPLHF	TGTGCCAGCAGCTCTACTTCGGGACAGGGGGCTAATTCACCCCTCCACTTT
TRBD1	NA	TRBV6-5	TRBJ2-1	CASSYSGTGDNNEQFF	TGTGCCAGCAGTTACAGCGGGACAGGGGATAACAATGAGCAGTTCTTC
NA	NA	TRBV29-1	TRBJ2-2	CSAYRDPGELFF	TGCAGCGCCTACAGGGACCCCGGGGAGCTGTTTTTT
NA	NA	TRBV5-4	TRBJ2-1	CASSPLFYGSYNEQFF	TGTGCCAGCAGCCCTTTGTTTTACGGCTCCTACAATGAGCAGTTCTTC
NA	NA	TRBV5-1	TRBJ1-3	CASSLWTGSGNTIYF	TGCGCCAGCAGCTTATGGACTGGCTCTGGAAACACCATATATTTT
NA	NA	TRBV7-3	TRBJ2-3	CASSGGSTDTQYF	TGTGCCAGCAGCGGGGGGAGCACAGATACGCAGTATTTT
NA	NA	TRBV28	TRBJ1-3	CASSPRVGGNTIYF	TGTGCCAGCAGTCCTAGGGTGGGAGGAAACACCATATATTTT
NA	NA	TRBV7-9	TRBJ2-1	CASSFGKSLYNEQFF	TGTGCCAGCAGCTTTGGCAAGTCCCTCTACAATGAGCAGTTCTTC
NA	NA	TRBV5-4	TRBJ1-1	CASSLTGRRNTEAFF	TGTGCCAGCAGCTTGACGGGCCGGCGGAACACTGAAGCTTTCTTT
TRBD1	NA	TRBV6-4	TRBJ1-5	CASSGTGGGQPQHF	TGTGCCAGCAGCGGGACAGGGGGCGGACAGCCCCAGCATTTT
TRBD2	NA	TRBV5-1	TRBJ2-3	CASRLAGNTDTQYF	TGCGCCAGCAGACTAGCGGGGAACACAGATACGCAGTATTTT
TRBD2	NA	TRBV19	TRBJ2-1	CASSGTRGVGNEQFF	TGTGCCAGTAGTGGGACTAGGGGGGTGGGCAATGAGCAGTTCTTC
NA	NA	TRBV14	TRBJ1-3	CASSLRRQLRNTIYF	TGTGCCAGCAGCCTCCGCCGACAGCTAAGAAACACCATATATTTT
TRBD1	NA	TRBV18	TRBJ1-4	CASSKLQGLDEKLFF	TGTGCCAGCTCAAAGTTACAGGGGCTTGATGAAAAACTGTTTTTT
NA	NA	TRBV2	TRBJ1-2	CASAVAYGYTF	TGTGCCAGCGCGGTCGCCTATGGCTACACCTTC
NA	NA	TRBV6-2/TRBV6-3	TRBJ1-6	CASSHPQAGPNSPLHF	TGTGCCAGCAGCCACCCCCAGGCCGGGCCCAATTCACCCCTCCACTTT
NA	NA	TRBV4-2	TRBJ2-2	CASSQGFRGGFTGELFF	TGTGCCAGCAGCCAAGGGTTTAGGGGGGGGTTCACCGGGGAGCTGTTTTTT
NA	NA	TRBV28	TRBJ2-1	CASSSPPRGGNEQFF	TGTGCCAGCAGTTCACCTCCCAGGGGTGGAAATGAGCAGTTCTTC
NA	NA	TRBV7-3	TRBJ2-1	CASSLTSYNEQFF	TGTGCCAGCAGCCTTACTAGTTACAATGAGCAGTTCTTC
NA	NA	TRBV3-1/TRBV3-2	TRBJ2-5	CASSQEPGEQETQYF	TGTGCCAGCAGCCAAGAACCAGGGGAGCAAGAGACCCAGTACTTC
NA	NA	TRBV7-9	TRBJ2-5	CASSLGWETQYF	TGTGCCAGCAGCTTAGGGTGGGAGACCCAGTACTTC
TRBD1	NA	TRBV7-6	TRBJ1-4	CASSTGAGGYNVEKLFF	TGTGCCAGCAGCACAGGGGCAGGGGGCTATAACGTTGAAAAACTGTTTTTT
NA	NA	TRBV5-1	TRBJ2-5	CASSLGWETQYF	TGCGCCAGCAGCTTGGGGTGGGAGACCCAGTACTTC
TRBD2	NA	TRBV5-5	TRBJ2-7	CASSNRAGGYEQYF	TGTGCCAGCAGCAATAGAGCGGGGGGCTACGAGCAGTACTTC
NA	NA	TRBV13	TRBJ1-2	CASSWWGRGGYTF	TGTGCCAGCAGCTGGTGGGGCCGGGGTGGCTACACCTTC
NA	few	TRBV6-5	TRBJ2-5	CASSYLLETQYF	TGTGCCAGCAGTTACCTTCTAGAGACCCAGTACTTC
NA	NA	TRBV21-1	TRBJ1-1	CASSKGAGRSTEAFF	TGTGCCAGCAGCAAAGGCGCAGGCAGGAGCACTGAAGCTTTCTTT
NA	NA	TRBV30	TRBJ1-2	CAWSRGAGYTF	TGTGCCTGGAGTCGGGGGGCCGGCTACACCTTC
TRBD2	NA	TRBV27	TRBJ2-3	CASSSGTSGGTDTQYF	TGTGCCAGCAGTTCCGGGACTAGCGGGGGCACAGATACGCAGTATTTT
TRBD1	NA	TRBV29-1	TRBJ2-7	CSAALGQGAIYEQYF	TGCAGCGCGGCACTTGGACAGGGGGCCATCTACGAGCAGTACTTC
TRBD2	NA	TRBV5-1	TRBJ2-5	CASSLDGGRGQETQYF	TGCGCCAGCAGCTTGGACGGCGGGAGGGGACAAGAGACCCAGTACTTC
TRBD1	NA	TRBV4-1	TRBJ1-2	CASSQGIRGQGNYGYTF	TGCGCCAGCAGCCAAGGGATACGGGGACAGGGAAACTATGGCTACACCTTC
NA	once	TRBV27	TRBJ1-1	CASRRTRGKEAFF	TGTGCCAGCAGGAGAACACGAGGAAAGGAAGCTTTCTTT
TRBD2	NA	TRBV19	TRBJ2-5	CASSLGVTSGQETQYF	TGTGCCAGTAGTCTTGGTGTGACTAGCGGGCAAGAGACCCAGTACTTC
NA	NA	TRBV28	TRBJ2-3	CASSLRAGRGGRADTQYF	TGTGCCAGCAGTTTACGGGCGGGAAGAGGTGGGCGCGCAGATACGCAGTATTTT
NA	NA	TRBV14	TRBJ1-2	CASSGQLNYGYTF	TGTGCCAGCAGTGGACAGCTTAACTATGGCTACACCTTC
TRBD2	NA	TRBV2	TRBJ2-1	CASTLSGGPLLFF	TGTGCCAGCACTCTCTCGGGAGGGCCCCTGCTCTTCTTC
NA	few	TRBV5-4	TRBJ1-3	CASSSRTDSGNTIYF	TGTGCCAGCAGCTCCCGGACAGACTCTGGAAACACCATATATTTT
NA	NA	TRBV5-1	TRBJ2-3	CASRQYLATDTQYF	TGCGCCAGCAGACAATACCTAGCGACAGATACGCAGTATTTT
NA	NA	TRBV6-1	TRBJ2-5	CASSEALLETQYF	TGTGCCAGCAGTGAAGCGCTTCTCGAGACCCAGTACTTC
NA	NA	TRBV5-5	TRBJ1-5	CASSWGTGINQPQHF	TGTGCCAGCAGCTGGGGAACAGGGATTAATCAACCCCAGCATTTT
TRBD2	NA	TRBV3-1/TRBV3-2	TRBJ2-7	CASSQEGSGRYF	TGTGCCAGCAGCCAAGAGGGTAGCGGGAGATACTTC
NA	NA	TRBV10-1	TRBJ2-3	CASSEALGPTDTQYF	TGCGCCAGCAGTGAGGCGCTAGGTCCCACAGATACGCAGTATTTT